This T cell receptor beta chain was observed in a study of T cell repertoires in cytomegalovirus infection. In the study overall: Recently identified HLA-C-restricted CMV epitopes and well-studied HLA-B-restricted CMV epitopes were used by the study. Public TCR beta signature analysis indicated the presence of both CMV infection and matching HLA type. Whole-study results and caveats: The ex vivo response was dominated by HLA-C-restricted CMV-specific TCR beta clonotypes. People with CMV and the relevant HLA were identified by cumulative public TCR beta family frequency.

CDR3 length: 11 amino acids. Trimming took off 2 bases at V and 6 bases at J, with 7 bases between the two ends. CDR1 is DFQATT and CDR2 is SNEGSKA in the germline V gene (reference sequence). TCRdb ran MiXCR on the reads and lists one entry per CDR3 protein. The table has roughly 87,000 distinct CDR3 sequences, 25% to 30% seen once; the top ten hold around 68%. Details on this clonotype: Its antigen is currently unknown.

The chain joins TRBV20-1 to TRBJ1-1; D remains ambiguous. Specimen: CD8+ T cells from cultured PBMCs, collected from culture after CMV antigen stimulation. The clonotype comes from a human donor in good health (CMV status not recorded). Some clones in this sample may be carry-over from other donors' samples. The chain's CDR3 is CSARNGPEAFF. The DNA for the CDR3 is TGCAGTGCTAGAAACGGGCCTGAAGCTTTCTTT.